Presented here are 2 T cell receptor beta chains from one specimen sequenced in a study of CXCR3-negative and CXCR3-positive naive CD8 T cells. 5' RACE with UMI labels generated the TRB cDNA libraries. For each CDR3 protein, TCRdb gives one entry from its re-call of the 5' RACE reads, without DNA. This sample contains more than 5,000 distinct CDR3 sequences. Their target antigens are unknown. Whole-study results and caveats: CXCR3-positive naive cells carried more hydrophobic TRB CDR3s than CXCR3-negative naive cells did.

The sequencing input was naive CXCR3+ CD8+ T cells from blood. Subset noted: CD45RO-CCR7+CD27+CD95- naive CD8+ T cells expressing CXCR3 (TNR3+). The receptors derive from a human donor in good health. Some clones in this sample may be carry-over from other donors' samples.

V gene TRBV20-1 combines with J gene TRBJ2-1; without DNA, the TCRdb call of TRBD1 cannot be checked. Germline loops: CDR1 DFQATT, CDR2 SNEGSKA (reference sequence). The CDR3 runs 15 residues. The CDR3 here is CSVTGGYQTYNEQFF.

The chain combines TRBV11-3 with TRBJ2-5; lacking DNA, the TRBD2 call made by TCRdb goes unchecked. The CDR3 is 14 residues long. Germline V gene data show CDR1 as SGHNT and CDR2 as YENEEA. CDR3 loop: CASSFTSPSQTQYF.